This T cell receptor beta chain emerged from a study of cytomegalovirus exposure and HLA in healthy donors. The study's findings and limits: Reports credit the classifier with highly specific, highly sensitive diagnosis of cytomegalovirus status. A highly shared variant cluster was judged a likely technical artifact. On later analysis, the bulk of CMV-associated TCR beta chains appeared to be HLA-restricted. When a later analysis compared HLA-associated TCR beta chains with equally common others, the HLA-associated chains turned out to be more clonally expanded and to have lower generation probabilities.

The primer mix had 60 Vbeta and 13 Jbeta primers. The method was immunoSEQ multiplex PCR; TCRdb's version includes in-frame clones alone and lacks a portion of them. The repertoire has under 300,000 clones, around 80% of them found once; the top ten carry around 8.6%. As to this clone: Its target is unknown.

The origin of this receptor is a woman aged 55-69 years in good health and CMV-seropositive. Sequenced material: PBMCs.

The DNA for the CDR3 is TGCGCCAGCAGCTTGGGACTAGCGGGAGCTCTGGGAGGGAATGAGCAGTTCTTC. This encodes CASSLGLAGALGGNEQFF. The chain carries TRBV5-1 and TRBJ2-1; 12 bases match TRBD2. This CDR3 is 18 amino acids long. After removal of 0 bases from V and 7 bases from J, the junction contained 11 bases not matched to a gene. Germline lookup yields CDR1 SGHRS and CDR2 YFSETQ.